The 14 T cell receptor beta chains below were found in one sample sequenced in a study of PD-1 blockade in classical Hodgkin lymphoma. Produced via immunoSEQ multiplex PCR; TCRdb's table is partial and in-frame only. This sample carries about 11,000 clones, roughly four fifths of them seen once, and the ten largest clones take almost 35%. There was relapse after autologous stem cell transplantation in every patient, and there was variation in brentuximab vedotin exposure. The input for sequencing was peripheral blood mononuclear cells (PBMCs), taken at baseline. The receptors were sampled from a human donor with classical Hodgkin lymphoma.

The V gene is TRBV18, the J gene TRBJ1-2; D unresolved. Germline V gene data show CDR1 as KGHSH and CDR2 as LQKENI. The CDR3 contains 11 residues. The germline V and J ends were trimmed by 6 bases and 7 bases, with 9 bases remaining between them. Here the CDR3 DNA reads TGTGCCAGCTCCGGGAGGGTTGGCTACACCTTC. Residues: CASSGRVGYTF.

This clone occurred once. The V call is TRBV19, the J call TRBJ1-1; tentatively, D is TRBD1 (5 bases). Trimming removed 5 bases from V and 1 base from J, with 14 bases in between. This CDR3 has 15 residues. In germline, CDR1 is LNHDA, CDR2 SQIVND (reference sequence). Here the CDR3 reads CASSDPGRRNTEAFF. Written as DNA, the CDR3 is TGTGCCAGTAGTGATCCGGGACGGAGGAACACTGAAGCTTTCTTT.

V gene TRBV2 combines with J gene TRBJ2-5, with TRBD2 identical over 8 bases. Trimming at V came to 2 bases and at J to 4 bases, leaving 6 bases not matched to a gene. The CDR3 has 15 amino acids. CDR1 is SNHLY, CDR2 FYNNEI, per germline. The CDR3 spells CASSENNGGAETQYF. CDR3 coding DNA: TGTGCCAGCAGTGAAAACAACGGGGGGGCAGAGACCCAGTACTTC.

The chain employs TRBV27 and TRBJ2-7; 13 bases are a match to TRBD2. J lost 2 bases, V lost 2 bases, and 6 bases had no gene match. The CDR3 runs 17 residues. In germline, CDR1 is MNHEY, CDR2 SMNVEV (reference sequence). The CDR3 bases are TGTGCCAGCAGTTTAAGACTAGCGGGGGGCCAAACCTACGAGCAGTACTTC. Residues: CASSLRLAGGQTYEQYF.

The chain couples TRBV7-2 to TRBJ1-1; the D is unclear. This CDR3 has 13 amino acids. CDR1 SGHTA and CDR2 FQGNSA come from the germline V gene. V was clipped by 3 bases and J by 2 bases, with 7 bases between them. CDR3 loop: CASSFDFNTEAFF. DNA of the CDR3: TGTGCCAGCAGCTTCGACTTTAACACTGAAGCTTTCTTT. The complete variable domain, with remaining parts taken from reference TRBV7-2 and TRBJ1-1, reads GAGVSQSPSNKVTEKGKDVELRCDPISGHTALYWYRQSLGQGLEFLIYFQGNSAPDKSGLPSDRFSAERTGGSVSTLTIQRTQQEDSAVYLCASSFDFNTEAFFGQGTRLTVV.

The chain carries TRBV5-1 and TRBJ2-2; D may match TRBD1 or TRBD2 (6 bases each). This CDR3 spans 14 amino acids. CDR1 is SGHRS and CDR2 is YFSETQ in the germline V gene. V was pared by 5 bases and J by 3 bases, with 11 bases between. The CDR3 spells CASRGGSDTGELFF. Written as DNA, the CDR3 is TGCGCCAGCAGGGGGGGCTCGGACACCGGGGAGCTGTTTTTT.

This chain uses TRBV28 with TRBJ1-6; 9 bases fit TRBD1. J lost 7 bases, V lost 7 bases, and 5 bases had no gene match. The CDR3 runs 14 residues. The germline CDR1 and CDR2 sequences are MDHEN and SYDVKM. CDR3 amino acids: CASIPGQGNSPLHF. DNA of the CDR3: TGTGCCAGCATACCGGGACAGGGAAATTCACCCCTCCACTTT.

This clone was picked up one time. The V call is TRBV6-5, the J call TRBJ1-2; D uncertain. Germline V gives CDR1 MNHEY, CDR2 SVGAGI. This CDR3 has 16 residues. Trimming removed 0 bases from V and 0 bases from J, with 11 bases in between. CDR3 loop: CASSYSLAETNYGYTF. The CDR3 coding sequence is TGTGCCAGCAGTTACTCTTTGGCGGAGACTAACTATGGCTACACCTTC.

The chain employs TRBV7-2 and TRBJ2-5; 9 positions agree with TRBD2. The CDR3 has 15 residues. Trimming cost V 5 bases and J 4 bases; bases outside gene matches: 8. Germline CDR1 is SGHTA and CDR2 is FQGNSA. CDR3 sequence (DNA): TGTGCCAGCAGCCGTGGGCGGGGGGGTATAGAGACCCAGTACTTC. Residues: CASSRGRGGIETQYF.

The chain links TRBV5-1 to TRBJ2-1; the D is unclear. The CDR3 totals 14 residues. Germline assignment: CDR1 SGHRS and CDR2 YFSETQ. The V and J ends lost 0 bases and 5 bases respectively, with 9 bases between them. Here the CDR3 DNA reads TGCGCCAGCAGCTTGGAAGACAAACACAATGAGCAGTTCTTC. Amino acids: CASSLEDKHNEQFF.

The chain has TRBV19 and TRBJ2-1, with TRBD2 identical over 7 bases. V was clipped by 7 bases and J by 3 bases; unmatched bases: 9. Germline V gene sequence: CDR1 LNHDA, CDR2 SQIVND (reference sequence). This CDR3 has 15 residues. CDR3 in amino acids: CASTKVRGDYNEQFF. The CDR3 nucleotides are TGTGCCAGTACCAAGGTACGGGGGGACTACAATGAGCAGTTCTTC.

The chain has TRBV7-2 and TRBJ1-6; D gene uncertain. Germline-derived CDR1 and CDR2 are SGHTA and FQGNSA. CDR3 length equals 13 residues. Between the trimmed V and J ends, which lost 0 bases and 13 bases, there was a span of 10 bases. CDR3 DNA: TGTGCCAGCAGCTTAGCTCCTCTTCAGCCCCTCCACTTT. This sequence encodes CASSLAPLQPLHF.

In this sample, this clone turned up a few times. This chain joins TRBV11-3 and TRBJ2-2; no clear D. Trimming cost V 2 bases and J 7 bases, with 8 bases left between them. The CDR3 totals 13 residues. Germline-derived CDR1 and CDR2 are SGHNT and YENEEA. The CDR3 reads CASSLLSYGELFF. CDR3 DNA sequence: TGTGCCAGCAGCTTATTAAGTTACGGGGAGCTGTTTTTT.

CDR3 sequence reads: CASSYEGQGPGELFF. DNA for the CDR3: TGTGCCAGCAGTTACGAGGGACAGGGGCCCGGGGAGCTGTTTTTT. This rearrangement joins TRBV6-6 to TRBJ2-2; 10 bases match TRBD1. CDR3 length equals 15 residues. Trimming at V came to 2 bases and at J to 6 bases, leaving 3 bases not matched to a gene. Germline V gives CDR1 MNHNY, CDR2 SVGAGI (reference sequence).